This TCR beta chain was sequenced during a study of cytotoxic CD8 clonotypes in ibrutinib-treated CLL. On the study more broadly: Treatment had run for a median about 12 months, range 6 to 36, when response samples were taken.

This clone was recorded once. Here immunoSEQ multiplex PCR was the method, and the copy in TCRdb shows in-frame clones only, minus some. The repertoire holds some 200,000 clones, more than 65% seen once, with roughly 5.9% in the top ten. Sequencing was performed on PBMCs, taken after 12 months of ibrutinib treatment. The receptor was derived from a human donor with chronic lymphocytic leukemia.

The DNA of the CDR3 is TGTGCCAGTAGTACTCCTCGACAGACCACTGAAGCTTTCTTT. Translated, it gives CASSTPRQTTEAFF. The V gene is TRBV19, the J gene TRBJ1-1; TRBD1 is a possible D gene (5 bases). This CDR3 comprises 14 residues. V shed 4 bases and J shed 4 bases, with 13 bases lying between them. Germline assignment: CDR1 LNHDA and CDR2 SQIVND (reference sequence).